The clone carrying this T cell receptor (beta chain) was observed many times. Its antigen remains unknown. The data originate from a study of identical twins. V trimming: 0 bases; J trimming: 5 bases; junction bases outside the gene matches: 5. CDR3 length: 14 amino acids. Germline V CDR1 and CDR2: SGHRS, YFSETQ. Findings of the study overall: Sharing of beta out-of-frame sequences by twins showed a weaker excess.

cDNA molecules carried unique molecular identifiers, and template switching added a universal primer site. One entry per CDR3 protein, called by TCRdb with MiXCR from the 5' RACE reads. The data hold a few hundred thousand distinct CDR3 sequences, with roughly 9.5% observed a single time. The donor group consisted entirely of healthy Caucasians. These data were also reused for a study on yellow fever vaccine responses in identical twins.

This sequence was found in a woman in her late teens or twenties in good health. The chain recombines TRBV5-1 with TRBJ2-7; TRBD2 aligns across 7 bases. The sample was PBMCs. CDR3 sequence (DNA): TGCGCCAGCAGCTTGGGGTCTACTAGCGACGAGCAGTACTTC. This encodes CASSLGSTSDEQYF. The entire variable domain, with the rest obtained from reference TRBV5-1 and TRBJ2-7, is as follows: KAGVTQTPRYLIKTRGQQVTLSCSPISGHRSVSWYQQTPGQGLQFLFEYFSETQRNKGNFPGRFSGRQFSNSRSEMNVSTLELGDSALYLCASSLGSTSDEQYFGPGTRLTVT.